These 19 T cell receptor beta chains originate from one sample sequenced in a study of T-cell reconstitution after alpha-beta-depleted transplantation in children. Unique molecular identifiers were used to barcode this TCRbeta library. One entry per CDR3 protein results from TCRdb running MiXCR on the PCR reads. Counted here are under 75,000 distinct CDR3 sequences, roughly a tenth occurring once; the ten biggest clones make up about 13%. The specimen comprised PBMCs, sampled before TCRalphabeta/CD19-depleted stem cell transplant. These receptors all come from a boy between 10 and 17 years old with acute myeloid leukemia, due to receive a stem cell transplant.

There are many counts of this clonotype. The chain joins TRBV12-3 or TRBV12-4 to TRBJ2-5; D possibly corresponds to TRBD1 (6 bases). The CDR3 extends over 14 amino acids. V dropped 6 bases and J dropped 2 bases, with 13 bases sitting between them. The CDR3 is CASSFLGAQETQYF. The DNA for the CDR3 is TGTGCCAGCAGCTTTTTGGGGGCGCAAGAGACCCAGTACTTC.

This clonotype was observed many times. This CDR3 is CASSPLTGELFF. As DNA, the CDR3 is TGTGCCAGCAGCCCCCTCACCGGGGAGCTGTTTTTT. The rearrangement links TRBV27 to TRBJ2-2; D is uncertain. The germline V gene has CDR1 MNHEY and CDR2 SMNVEV (reference sequence). Trimming stripped 6 bases from V and 4 bases from J, with 6 bases between. The CDR3 sequence is 12 residues long.

There are many counts of this clonotype. The chain links TRBV24-1 to TRBJ2-5, with 9 bases lining up with TRBD2. The CDR3 loop spans 15 amino acids. V gave up 4 bases and J gave up 5 bases; unmatched junction bases: 7. Germline V gives CDR1 KGHDR, CDR2 SFDVKD. CDR3 sequence (DNA): TGTGCCACCAGTGACGGGGGACTAGCTAGTGAGACCCAGTACTTC. Translated: CATSDGGLASETQYF.

This clonotype appeared many times. The rearrangement uses TRBV24-1 and TRBJ2-1; a weak D match, TRBD2 (5 bases). Germline V gene data show CDR1 as KGHDR and CDR2 as SFDVKD. This CDR3 contains 13 residues. Trimming took off 3 bases at V and 3 bases at J, with 5 bases between the two ends. Here the CDR3 DNA reads TGTGCCACCAGTGATCGGGACTACAATGAGCAGTTCTTC. Translated, it gives CATSDRDYNEQFF.

This clonotype was counted between two and nine times. CDR3 in DNA: TGTGCCAGCAGTTTAAGGCTAGCGGGGGGGGTAGATACGCAGTATTTT. Protein: CASSLRLAGGVDTQYF. V and J are TRBV27 and TRBJ2-3, with 12 nucleotides matching TRBD2. This CDR3 comprises 16 residues. Germline lookup yields CDR1 MNHEY and CDR2 SMNVEV (reference sequence). J was trimmed by 5 bases and V by 2 bases; bases with no gene match: 5.

The sample holds many counts of this clonotype. The chain joins TRBV24-1 to TRBJ2-3; a weak D match, TRBD2 (6 bases). V was trimmed by 2 bases and J by 2 bases, leaving 13 bases between them. The V gene's germline CDR1 is KGHDR and CDR2 SFDVKD. The CDR3 has 16 residues. The CDR3 region is CATSDYPSANTDTQYF. For the CDR3, the DNA is TGTGCCACCAGTGATTACCCTAGCGCAAACACAGATACGCAGTATTTT.

The chain employs TRBV20-1 and TRBJ2-1; 13 bases fit TRBD2. The germline V gene encodes CDR1 DFQATT and CDR2 SNEGSKA (reference sequence). CDR3 length: 17 residues. This CDR3 reads CCARVGGGLAGVREQFF. The CDR3 nucleotides are TGCTGCGCTAGAGTGGGGGGAGGACTAGCGGGAGTACGTGAGCAGTTCTTC.

This clonotype was counted at least ten times. The chain couples TRBV18 to TRBJ1-5; D is possibly TRBD1 (6 bases). The CDR3 length is 15 residues. With 0 bases removed from V and 4 bases from J, the gap between germline ends came to 10 bases. Germline V lookup: CDR1 KGHSH, CDR2 LQKENI. The CDR3 nucleotides are TGTGCCAGCTCACCACCGGGGGGCAGGAATCAGCCCCAGCATTTT. Translating it yields CASSPPGGRNQPQHF.

This clonotype was recorded at least ten times. This CDR3 reads CASSLGQARVNEQFF. Written as DNA, the CDR3 is TGCGCCAGCAGCTTGGGACAGGCCAGGGTCAATGAGCAGTTCTTC. This chain joins TRBV5-1 and TRBJ2-1; the D gene is possibly TRBD1 (6 bases). V was pared by 0 bases and J by 6 bases, with 13 bases between. This CDR3 region has 15 residues. CDR1 is SGHRS, CDR2 YFSETQ, per germline.

By frequency in the sample, this clonotype is medium-sized. The chain joins TRBV12-3 or TRBV12-4 to TRBJ2-7; no clear D. V was shortened by 6 bases and J by 1 base, with 16 bases between the two germline ends. The CDR3 length is 15 residues. Written as DNA, the CDR3 is TGTGCCAGCAGCCTAACGGGTGCCCGGTCCTACGAGCAGTACTTC. Protein sequence: CASSLTGARSYEQYF.

This clonotype was picked up many times. The rearrangement links TRBV20-1 to TRBJ2-1, with 7 bases matching TRBD2. Germline CDR1 DFQATT, CDR2 SNEGSKA (reference sequence). After removal of 3 bases from V and 4 bases from J, the junction contained 12 bases not matched to a gene. The CDR3 is made up of 16 amino acids. CDR3 nucleotides: TGCAGTGCTAGTTATCCTGGCGGGAGAAGATACAATGAGCAGTTCTTC. It specifies CSASYPGGRRYNEQFF.

This clonotype has just a few counts. This chain uses TRBV18 with TRBJ2-2; 9 nucleotides line up with TRBD2. The CDR3 covers 17 residues. From germline, CDR1 is KGHSH and CDR2 LQKENI. V lost 2 bases to trimming and J lost 5 bases; unmatched junction nucleotides: 9. CDR3 loop: CASSPSGSGRSTGELFF. The CDR3 DNA is TGTGCCAGCTCACCATCGGGTAGCGGGAGATCAACCGGGGAGCTGTTTTTT. The full variable domain, its missing parts supplied by reference TRBV18 and TRBJ2-2, is NAGVMQNPRHLVRRRGQEARLRCSPMKGHSHVYWYRQLPEEGLKFMVYLQKENIIDESGMPKERFSAEFPKEGPSILRIQQVVRGDSAAYFCASSPSGSGRSTGELFFGEGSRLTVL.

There are many counts of this clonotype. The CDR3 DNA reads TGTGCCAGCAGCTTTGCCCTCAGACTAGCGGTCTCCTACGAGCAGTACTTC. Residues: CASSFALRLAVSYEQYF. The rearrangement joins TRBV11-2 to TRBJ2-7; 9 bases line up with TRBD2. The CDR3 is made up of 17 amino acids. Looked up from germline, CDR1 is SGHAT and CDR2 is FQNNGV. J gave up 0 bases and V 3 bases, and 9 bases lay outside the gene matches.

This rearrangement joins TRBV12-3 or TRBV12-4 to TRBJ2-5; 15 nucleotides match TRBD2. The CDR3 has 17 amino acids. V trimming: 5 bases; J trimming: 5 bases; junction bases outside the gene matches: 9. The CDR3 coding sequence is TGTGCCAGCAGTGATGGGACTAGCGGGAGGAGGGGGGAGACCCAGTACTTC. Amino acid sequence: CASSDGTSGRRGETQYF.

The gene calls are TRBV7-3 and TRBJ1-6; 7 nucleotides line up with TRBD1. The CDR3 spans 14 residues. J was trimmed by 7 bases and V by 5 bases; bases with no gene match: 5. Germline lookup yields CDR1 SGHTA and CDR2 FQGTGA. The CDR3 is CASSADRANSPLHF. The CDR3 nucleotides are TGTGCCAGCAGCGCCGACAGGGCAAATTCACCCCTCCACTTT.

This clonotype was picked up many times. J is TRBJ1-2 and V is TRBV30; TRBD1 might be the D (5 bases). Germline-derived CDR1 and CDR2 are GTSNPN and SVGIG (reference sequence). This CDR3 region has 12 residues. V was trimmed by 3 bases and J by 3 bases, leaving 8 bases between them. The CDR3 coding sequence is TGTGCCTGGAGAAGGGGAGACTATGGCTACACCTTC. This translates into CAWRRGDYGYTF.

This clonotype was detected only a few times. The chain has TRBV27 and TRBJ2-1; 12 bases map to TRBD2. CDR1 and CDR2 from the germline V gene are MNHEY and SMNVEV (reference sequence). The CDR3 sequence is 17 residues long. Trimming cost V 5 bases and J 2 bases; bases outside gene matches: 7. CDR3 region: CASSQRLAGAAYNEQFF. The DNA for the CDR3 is TGTGCCAGCAGTCAGAGACTAGCGGGAGCGGCCTACAATGAGCAGTTCTTC.

This clonotype was picked up many times. The chain carries TRBV11-2 and TRBJ1-1, with D tentatively TRBD1 (6 bases). This CDR3 is 12 amino acids long. The V gene lost 5 bases and the J gene lost 7 bases, with 11 bases spanning the gap. Germline lookup yields CDR1 SGHAT and CDR2 FQNNGV. In DNA, the CDR3 is TGTGCCAGCAGCCCGACAGGAGGTGAAGCTTTCTTT. Its protein product is CASSPTGGEAFF.

This clonotype was seen at least ten times. The chain is built from TRBV9 and TRBJ1-1, with unresolved D. CDR1 SGDLS and CDR2 YYNGEE come from the germline V gene. With 4 bases removed from V and 4 bases from J, the gap between germline ends came to 17 bases. The CDR3 is made up of 15 amino acids. This chain's CDR3 is CASSLGRTRGTEAFF. Written as DNA, the CDR3 is TGTGCCAGCAGCCTAGGACGGACGCGGGGCACTGAAGCTTTCTTT.